This record concerns one T cell receptor (beta chain) sequence. Per the original data handling: By means of reference gene primer amplification, nucleated cell counts were estimated. The protocol was immunoSEQ multiplex PCR, while the TCRdb copy is restricted to in-frame clones and leaves out a portion. That table gives V, J and clone size, and the DNA gave D and trimming. The data contain some 160,000 clones, roughly four fifths of them singletons. The length of the CDR3 is 15 residues. Trimming left V 2 bases short and J 1 base short, with 9 bases between. Germline V gene sequence: CDR1 MNHEY, CDR2 SVGEGT. This sample stems from a study of blood T cell repertoires in COVID-19. Study in general: Acute and convalescent COVID-19 specimens originated in the United States, Italy and Spain.

This clonotype was sampled from a man between 70 and 80 years old who had recovered from COVID-19. The sequenced material came from peripheral blood. The chain combines TRBV6-2 or TRBV6-3 with TRBJ1-5, with D perhaps TRBD1 (6 bases). In DNA, the CDR3 is TGTGCCAGCAGTTACCGGGGGGCGAGCAATCAGCCCCAGCATTTT. Its protein is CASSYRGASNQPQHF.